These 27 T cell receptor beta chains were all obtained from the same sample, sequenced in a study of graft-versus-host responses after intestinal transplantation. Responders (roughly 200,000, CFSE-labeled) were co-plated with roughly 200,000 irradiated, violet-dye-labeled stimulators. Assay used: immunoSEQ multiplex PCR; TCRdb lists only in-frame clones, some missing. In the table there are approximately 14,000 clones, 25% to 40% of which are singletons. Here the sequenced sample was alloreactive CD8+ T cells from a mixed lymphocyte reaction culture, taken before intestinal transplant. Subset indicated: CFSE-low proliferating T cells sorted from roughly six-day pre-transplant mixed lymphocyte reaction (GvH or HvG direction). Receptor source: a human patient who received an intestinal transplant.

A note on this clone: Other nucleotide sequences from this sample produce the same CDR3. The gene calls are TRBV6-1 and TRBJ2-2; 8 bases agree with TRBD1. CDR1 and CDR2 (germline): MNHNS, SASEGT. The trim removed 8 bases at V and 5 bases at J, leaving 4 bases unmatched. The CDR3 covers 13 residues. This CDR3 is CASGRGLTGELFF. CDR3 DNA sequence: TGTGCCAGCGGCAGGGGGCTAACCGGGGAGCTGTTTTTT.

There are a few counts of this clone. The CDR3 here is CASSYLAASSYNEQFF. In nucleotides, the CDR3 is TGTGCCAGCAGCTACCTTGCGGCCAGCTCCTACAATGAGCAGTTCTTC. V usage is TRBV7-8 and J usage is TRBJ2-1; D ambiguous. The CDR3 covers 16 residues. Germline values: CDR1 SGHVS, CDR2 FQNEAQ. Between the trimmed V and J ends, which lost 4 bases and 0 bases, there was a span of 13 bases.

This clone is termed medium-sized (0.01 to 0.1%). This chain links TRBV10-3 with TRBJ2-4, with D possibly being TRBD2 (6 bases). The CDR3 is 16 residues long. Trimming took off 3 bases at V and 1 base at J, with 13 bases between the two ends. Germline CDR1 reads ENHRY; CDR2 reads SYGVKD. The CDR3: CAISDSGRNAKNIQYF. The CDR3 nucleotides are TGTGCCATCAGTGATTCGGGGAGGAATGCCAAAAACATTCAGTACTTC.

This clone was seen only a few times. The chain links TRBV6-5 to TRBJ1-5, with 7 bases that match TRBD1. V was clipped by 6 bases and J by 0 bases; unmatched bases: 5. Germline loops: CDR1 MNHEY, CDR2 SVGAGI. The CDR3 contains 15 residues. Here the CDR3 DNA reads TGTGCCAGCAGAATGACAGGGTATAGCAATCAGCCCCAGCATTTT. Translating gives CASRMTGYSNQPQHF.

The gene calls are TRBV11-2 and TRBJ2-7; 11 bases are shared with TRBD1. The germline CDR1 and CDR2 sequences are SGHAT and FQNNGV. This CDR3 is 14 amino acids long. Trimming at V came to 3 bases and at J to 6 bases, leaving 4 bases not matched to a gene. CDR3 loop: CASSLGTGGFEQYF. The CDR3 DNA follows: TGTGCCAGCAGCTTGGGGACAGGGGGTTTCGAGCAGTACTTC.

This sequence joins TRBV6-5 and TRBJ1-1, with 9 nucleotides matching TRBD1. The CDR3 spans 13 residues. CDR1 is MNHEY, CDR2 SVGAGI, per germline. Germline trimming cut 5 bases from V and 6 bases from J; bases unmatched to any gene: 4. Here the CDR3 reads CASSLTGGPEAFF. The CDR3 DNA reads as TGTGCCAGCAGTCTAACAGGGGGCCCTGAAGCTTTCTTT.

The chain employs TRBV29-1 and TRBJ2-4; tentative D call: TRBD2 (6 bases). V lost 4 bases and J 2 bases, leaving 12 bases between the germline ends. The CDR3 runs to 14 residues. CDR1 and CDR2 from the germline V gene are SQVTM and ANQGSEA. CDR3 amino acids: CSVGDSGSKNIQYF. The CDR3 DNA reads TGCAGCGTTGGGGATAGCGGTTCCAAAAACATTCAGTACTTC.

The V and J genes are TRBV5-1 and TRBJ2-7; 12 bases align to TRBD1. Unmatched junction bases numbered 10, after V lost 4 bases and J lost 5 bases. CDR1 SGHRS and CDR2 YFSETQ come from the germline V gene. The CDR3 is made up of 16 amino acids. The CDR3, as DNA: TGCGCCAGCAGCCAAATTCCGGGACAGGGGGCCCACGAGCAGTACTTC. Translation gives CASSQIPGQGAHEQYF.

This clone was seen more than once but under ten times. This chain links TRBV4-3 with TRBJ1-1; 7 bases align to TRBD1. The germline gives CDR1 LGHNA, CDR2 YSLEER. The V segment lost 0 bases and the J segment 3 bases; nucleotides outside the gene matches: 4. The CDR3 extends over 15 amino acids. In DNA form, the CDR3 reads TGCGCCAGCAGCCAAGAAGGGGGCGAGTACACTGAAGCTTTCTTT. Translation gives CASSQEGGEYTEAFF.

This chain connects TRBV30 to TRBJ2-7, with D possibly TRBD1 on 6 matching bases. Trimming removed 2 bases at V and 0 bases at J, with 8 bases between. This CDR3 spans 13 amino acids. Looked up from germline, CDR1 is GTSNPN and CDR2 is SVGIG (reference sequence). CDR3 loop: CAWSTGSSYEQYF. CDR3 nucleotides: TGTGCCTGGAGTACAGGGAGCTCCTACGAGCAGTACTTC. Variable domain in full (rest from reference TRBV30 and TRBJ2-7): SQTIHQWPATLVQPVGSPLSLECTVEGTSNPNLYWYRQAAGRGLQLLFYSVGIGQISSEVPQNLSASRPQDRQFILSSKKLLLSDSGFYLCAWSTGSSYEQYFGPGTRLTVT.

The chain couples TRBV10-3 to TRBJ2-1; weak D call: TRBD2 (7 bases). Germline CDR1 and CDR2: ENHRY and SYGVKD. There are 13 residues in the CDR3. Trimming stripped 6 bases from V and 6 bases from J, with 12 bases between. The CDR3 region is CAISGGPINEQFF. CDR3 sequence (DNA): TGTGCCATCAGCGGGGGGCCGATCAATGAGCAGTTCTTC.

In nucleotides, the CDR3 is TGTGCCAGCGGGACAGGGAGCTCCTACGAGCAGTACTTC. It is translated as CASGTGSSYEQYF. V is TRBV27 and J is TRBJ2-7; 9 nucleotides align to TRBD1. Germline-derived CDR1 and CDR2 are MNHEY and SMNVEV (reference sequence). V lost 8 bases to trimming and J lost 0 bases; unmatched junction nucleotides: 2. The CDR3 is 13 amino acids.

J is TRBJ2-7 and V is TRBV15; D may be TRBD2 (6 bases). Germline-derived CDR1 and CDR2 are LNHNV and YYDKDF (reference sequence). The V end lost 5 bases, the J end lost 3 bases, and 11 bases lay between the germline ends. This CDR3 has 13 residues. CDR3 bases: TGTGCCACCAGCGTCCGGGGACTCTACGAGCAGTACTTC. Its protein product is CATSVRGLYEQYF.

This clone was picked up a small number of times. This chain uses TRBV5-1 with TRBJ2-1, with TRBD2 identical over 8 bases. J gave up 6 bases and V 0 bases, and 17 bases lay outside the gene matches. Germline V gene data show CDR1 as SGHRS and CDR2 as YFSETQ. The CDR3 is 19 amino acids. This CDR3 reads CASSLVGAGAHPELNEQFF. CDR3 bases: TGCGCCAGCAGCTTGGTGGGAGCGGGGGCCCACCCTGAACTCAATGAGCAGTTCTTC.

The sample holds a few counts of this clone. CDR3 residues: CAISDGPPVDTQYF. CDR3 in DNA: TGTGCCATCAGTGACGGTCCCCCGGTAGATACGCAGTATTTT. This chain uses TRBV10-3 with TRBJ2-3; unclear D gene. Germline lookup yields CDR1 ENHRY and CDR2 SYGVKD. The CDR3 runs to 14 residues. V gave up 3 bases and J gave up 5 bases, with 12 bases separating them.

This clone was recorded once. This sequence joins TRBV19 and TRBJ1-2; D unresolved. Trimming pared 3 bases from V and 8 bases from J, leaving 13 bases between. The CDR3 sequence is 13 residues long. Germline V gives CDR1 LNHDA, CDR2 SQIVND (reference sequence). CDR3 loop: CASSIIRRRGYTF. The DNA for the CDR3 is TGTGCCAGTAGTATCATCAGACGGAGGGGCTACACCTTC.

This clone has only a few counts. The rearrangement joins TRBV30 to TRBJ1-1, with D perhaps TRBD1 (6 bases). This CDR3 has 13 amino acids. Trimming cost V 4 bases and J 3 bases, with 12 bases left between them. Germline CDR1 reads GTSNPN; CDR2 reads SVGIG (reference sequence). DNA of the CDR3: TGTGCCTGGACTAGGGGGGGGGACACTGAAGCTTTCTTT. Amino acid sequence: CAWTRGGDTEAFF.

This clone is labeled medium-sized. The chain joins TRBV19 to TRBJ1-5; D may be TRBD1 (5 bases). Trimming shortened V by 5 bases and J by 2 bases, and 10 bases separated the two germline ends. The CDR3 sequence is 14 residues long. CDR1 and CDR2 (germline): LNHDA, SQIVND (reference sequence). CDR3 coding DNA: TGTGCCAGTAGTTATTGGGGGGGCAATCAGCCCCAGCATTTT. Residues: CASSYWGGNQPQHF. The entire variable domain, with the rest obtained from reference TRBV19 and TRBJ1-5, is as follows: DGGITQSPKYLFRKEGQNVTLSCEQNLNHDAMYWYRQDPGQGLRLIYYSQIVNDFQKGDIAEGYSVSREKKESFPLTVTSAQKNPTAFYLCASSYWGGNQPQHFGDGTRLSIL.

The chain recombines TRBV9 with TRBJ2-2; 9 nucleotides agree with TRBD1. CDR1 is SGDLS and CDR2 is YYNGEE in the germline V gene. The CDR3 is 15 amino acids. V was pared by 2 bases and J by 8 bases, with 7 bases of the junction left unmatched. The CDR3 loop is CASSVSTGGTGELFF. The DNA of the CDR3 is TGTGCCAGCAGCGTCTCGACAGGGGGAACTGGGGAGCTGTTTTTT.

This chain connects TRBV4-3 to TRBJ1-1; 8 bases agree with TRBD1. V was clipped by 4 bases and J by 1 base; unmatched bases: 8. Germline CDR1 LGHNA, CDR2 YSLEER. There are 16 residues in the CDR3. The chain's CDR3 is CASSRGTGPENTEAFF. As DNA, the CDR3 is TGCGCCAGCAGCCGAGGGACAGGCCCCGAGAACACTGAAGCTTTCTTT.

This clone was found a few times. The chain has TRBV21-1 and TRBJ2-7; the listed D gene, TRBD1, was not tested against the DNA. TRBV21-1 is annotated as a pseudogene. This CDR3 comprises 16 residues. As DNA, the CDR3 is TGTGCCAGCAGCAAGACGAACAGGGGGTGTACCTACGAGCAGTACTTC. Translation: CASSKTNRGCTYEQYF.

The chain is built from TRBV5-8 and TRBJ1-1; 10 bases are shared with TRBD1. The CDR3 totals 14 residues. With 0 bases clipped from V and 4 bases from J, the junction kept 0 bases outside the gene matches. The V gene's germline CDR1 is SGHTS and CDR2 YDEGEE. The CDR3 reads CASSLGQGATEAFF. In DNA, the CDR3 is TGTGCCAGCAGCTTGGGACAGGGGGCCACTGAAGCTTTCTTT.

This clone has more than one count but fewer than ten. This rearrangement joins TRBV30 to TRBJ2-3, with 9 bases identical to TRBD2. CDR1 and CDR2 from the germline V gene are GTSNPN and SVGIG (reference sequence). The V gene end was trimmed by 0 bases and the J gene end by 4 bases; junction bases not matched to a gene: 2. This CDR3 has 14 amino acids. The chain's CDR3 is CAWSVGGGADTQYF. In DNA, the CDR3 is TGTGCCTGGAGTGTAGGCGGGGGGGCAGATACGCAGTATTTT.

This clone showed up just a few times. This rearrangement joins TRBV7-9 to TRBJ2-3, with 8 positions matching TRBD2. Trimming cost V 8 bases and J 4 bases; bases outside gene matches: 11. This CDR3 contains 15 residues. CDR1 is SEHNR and CDR2 is FQNEAQ in the germline V gene (reference sequence). The CDR3 nucleotides are TGTGCCAGCGACCCCGGGGGGGCAACGGCAGATACGCAGTATTTT. This encodes CASDPGGATADTQYF.

This sequence joins TRBV9 and TRBJ1-1; no firm D call. V was trimmed by 0 bases and J by 4 bases, leaving 7 bases between them. CDR3 length: 13 residues. From germline, CDR1 is SGDLS and CDR2 YYNGEE. The CDR3, as DNA: TGTGCCAGCAGCGTAGGTGGGAGCACTGAAGCTTTCTTT. This encodes CASSVGGSTEAFF.

This sequence joins TRBV7-9 and TRBJ1-2, with no clear D. CDR3 length: 13 amino acids. With 5 bases removed from V and 4 bases from J, the gap between germline ends came to 11 bases. Germline assignment: CDR1 SEHNR and CDR2 FQNEAQ (reference sequence). CDR3 residues: CASSPAAAYGYTF. Written as DNA, the CDR3 is TGTGCCAGCAGCCCAGCGGCGGCCTATGGCTACACCTTC.

This clone was counted only a few times. The V gene is TRBV7-2, the J gene TRBJ1-5, with 9 bases lining up with TRBD1. Germline trimming cut 2 bases from V and 2 bases from J; bases unmatched to any gene: 10. The V gene's germline CDR1 is SGHTA and CDR2 FQGNSA. The CDR3 is 18 amino acids. The CDR3 is CASSLRDRAFIRNQPQHF. Written as DNA, the CDR3 is TGTGCCAGCAGCTTAAGGGACAGGGCCTTTATTCGCAATCAGCCCCAGCATTTT. The entire variable domain, with the rest obtained from reference TRBV7-2 and TRBJ1-5, is as follows: GAGVSQSPSNKVTEKGKDVELRCDPISGHTALYWYRQSLGQGLEFLIYFQGNSAPDKSGLPSDRFSAERTGGSVSTLTIQRTQQEDSAVYLCASSLRDRAFIRNQPQHFGDGTRLSIL.